This TCR beta chain appears in the sequencing data of a study of T cell changes during pregnancy in multiple sclerosis. Trimming cost V 9 bases and J 0 bases, with 27 bases left between them. There are 19 residues in the CDR3. The germline V gene has CDR1 SEHNR and CDR2 FQNEAQ (reference sequence). Only in-frame clones appear in the TCRdb table, and some are missing; sequencing was by immunoSEQ multiplex PCR. The sample holds tens of thousands of clones, about 90% seen once. This TCR was sampled from a female donor in good health, enrolled as a control in a pregnancy study. The rearrangement links TRBV7-9 to TRBJ2-1; D might be TRBD2 (5 bases). The sample in question was peripheral blood, obtained after pregnancy. The CDR3 reads CASPPRRLLAPRSYNEQFF. The CDR3, as DNA: TGTGCCAGTCCCCCACGGAGACTATTAGCCCCCCGCTCCTACAATGAGCAGTTCTTC.